Shown below are 31 T cell receptor beta chains from a single sample sequenced in a study of blood T cell repertoires in COVID-19. TCRdb's table, derived via immunoSEQ multiplex PCR, lists solely in-frame clones and lacks some. The data hold a few hundred thousand clones, with just under 90% observed a single time. Sequenced: PBMCs or T cells enriched from blood (not recorded which). Receptor source: a woman aged 45-65 years who had been exposed to COVID-19.

This chain joins TRBV5-1 and TRBJ2-2, with TRBD1 identical over 8 bases. Germline V lookup: CDR1 SGHRS, CDR2 YFSETQ. J lost 7 bases, V lost 4 bases, and 6 bases had no gene match. This CDR3 has 14 amino acids. The CDR3 protein is CASSEQGVGGELFF. CDR3 in DNA: TGCGCCAGCAGCGAACAGGGGGTCGGCGGGGAGCTGTTTTTT.

This chain connects TRBV28 to TRBJ1-4; 10 nucleotides match TRBD1. CDR3 length: 14 amino acids. Germline trimming cut 9 bases from V and 5 bases from J; bases unmatched to any gene: 6. Germline loops: CDR1 MDHEN, CDR2 SYDVKM. CDR3 in DNA: TGTGCCAGTGGACGGGACAGGGGAAATGAAAAACTGTTTTTT. It is translated as CASGRDRGNEKLFF.

The chain combines TRBV5-8 with TRBJ2-1; 8 bases agree with TRBD2. CDR1 is SGHTS and CDR2 is YDEGEE in the germline V gene. CDR3 size: 15 residues. V shed 4 bases, J shed 2 bases, and the junction held 5 bases outside the gene matches. As DNA, the CDR3 is TGTGCCAGCAGCCCAGGGACTAGACCCTACAATGAGCAGTTCTTC. It is translated as CASSPGTRPYNEQFF.

The V call is TRBV19, the J call TRBJ2-2; D gene uncertain. With 10 bases removed from V and 3 bases from J, the gap between germline ends came to 15 bases. Germline V gene data show CDR1 as LNHDA and CDR2 as SQIVND (reference sequence). The CDR3 has 14 residues. This chain's CDR3 is CATISRRDTGELFF. For the CDR3, the DNA is TGTGCCACAATAAGCAGGCGCGACACCGGGGAGCTGTTTTTT.

The rearrangement links TRBV6-5 to TRBJ1-1; the match to TRBD1 covers 8 bases. J lost 5 bases, V lost 7 bases, and 9 bases had no gene match. Germline CDR1 reads MNHEY; CDR2 reads SVGAGI. The CDR3 runs to 14 residues. The CDR3 DNA is TGTGCCAGCATCCGGACAGGGAGGAGGACTGAAGCTTTCTTT. Protein sequence: CASIRTGRRTEAFF.

The V gene is TRBV4-1, the J gene TRBJ2-1; TRBD2 agrees at 11 bases. Germline values: CDR1 MGHRA, CDR2 YSYEKL. The CDR3 length is 16 residues. Trimming at V came to 4 bases and at J to 7 bases, leaving 9 bases not matched to a gene. The CDR3 reads CASSPAVTSGGNEQFF. Written as DNA, the CDR3 is TGCGCCAGCAGCCCTGCCGTTACTAGCGGGGGAAATGAGCAGTTCTTC.

This clone was counted a single time. This chain connects TRBV18 to TRBJ1-2, with 8 bases matching TRBD1. V lost 4 bases to trimming and J lost 8 bases; unmatched junction nucleotides: 9. The CDR3 covers 14 residues. Germline lookup yields CDR1 KGHSH and CDR2 LQKENI. CDR3 sequence reads: CASSLGTGMGGYTF. The CDR3 DNA reads TGTGCCAGCTCACTCGGGACAGGCATGGGGGGCTACACCTTC.

V and J are TRBV4-2 and TRBJ2-7; D perhaps matches TRBD2 (5 bases). The CDR3 totals 17 residues. The ends were cut back, 0 bases at V and 7 bases at J, with 22 bases in the middle. The germline V gene has CDR1 LGHNA and CDR2 YNFKEQ. DNA for the CDR3: TGTGCCAGCAGCCAAGATGATGCGAGTCCCTCCGGCGGGGAGCAGTACTTC. Translation: CASSQDDASPSGGEQYF.

In its sample, this clone was seen once. V is TRBV7-2 and J is TRBJ1-1; no reliable D call. Germline V gene lookup returns CDR1 SGHTA and CDR2 FQGNSA. Trimming cost V 5 bases and J 3 bases, with 13 bases left between them. The CDR3 covers 14 residues. The CDR3, as DNA: TGTGCCAGCAGCAAACCCTACGGGGACACTGAAGCTTTCTTT. Translating gives CASSKPYGDTEAFF. The variable domain in full, completed from reference TRBV7-2 and TRBJ1-1, reads GAGVSQSPSNKVTEKGKDVELRCDPISGHTALYWYRQSLGQGLEFLIYFQGNSAPDKSGLPSDRFSAERTGGSVSTLTIQRTQQEDSAVYLCASSKPYGDTEAFFGQGTRLTVV.

This chain links TRBV19 with TRBJ1-3, with D hard to call. Germline loops: CDR1 LNHDA, CDR2 SQIVND (reference sequence). Trimming cost V 11 bases and J 0 bases, with 5 bases left between them. The CDR3 sequence is 11 residues long. The CDR3 loop is CASGSGNTIYF. The CDR3 nucleotides read TGTGCCTCGGGCTCTGGAAACACCATATATTTT.

The rearrangement uses TRBV10-3 and TRBJ2-5; TRBD1 might be the D (5 bases). The CDR3 length is 12 residues. CDR1 is ENHRY, CDR2 SYGVKD, per germline. V was pared by 10 bases and J by 3 bases, with 12 bases between. The CDR3 loop is CATSDTEETQYF. CDR3 sequence (DNA): TGTGCCACCTCGGACACCGAAGAGACCCAGTACTTC.

The genes are TRBV9 and TRBJ2-7; 7 bases map to TRBD1. V trimming: 2 bases; J trimming: 2 bases; junction bases outside the gene matches: 4. From germline, CDR1 is SGDLS and CDR2 YYNGEE. The CDR3 sequence is 14 residues long. In DNA form, the CDR3 reads TGTGCCAGCAGCGTGGACGACAGGGCCTACGAGCAGTACTTC. Translation: CASSVDDRAYEQYF.

The rearrangement uses TRBV4-2 and TRBJ2-1; 8 bases line up with TRBD2. CDR3 size: 16 residues. Trimming at V came to 4 bases and at J to 8 bases, leaving 13 bases not matched to a gene. Germline CDR1 LGHNA, CDR2 YNFKEQ. In DNA, the CDR3 is TGTGCCAGCAGCCGCCTTCCGGGACTAGGAACCGATGAGCAGTTCTTC. This sequence encodes CASSRLPGLGTDEQFF.

The chain is built from TRBV7-2 and TRBJ2-6, with 15 bases that match TRBD2. The CDR3 has 19 residues. The germline V gene encodes CDR1 SGHTA and CDR2 FQGNSA. V shed 6 bases, J shed 0 bases, and the junction held 6 bases outside the gene matches. The CDR3 region is CASSRTSGGAPSGANVLTF. The CDR3 region has the DNA TGTGCCAGCAGTCGGACTAGCGGGGGGGCTCCCTCTGGGGCCAACGTCCTGACTTTC. Full variable domain (missing parts from reference TRBV7-2 and TRBJ2-6): GAGVSQSPSNKVTEKGKDVELRCDPISGHTALYWYRQSLGQGLEFLIYFQGNSAPDKSGLPSDRFSAERTGGSVSTLTIQRTQQEDSAVYLCASSRTSGGAPSGANVLTFGAGSRLTVL.

The chain has TRBV18 and TRBJ1-5; 8 bases are a match to TRBD1. V dropped 3 bases and J dropped 5; count of bases not matched to a gene: 9. The CDR3 extends over 16 amino acids. Germline lookup yields CDR1 KGHSH and CDR2 LQKENI. Here the CDR3 reads CASSPLGQGIDQPQHF. CDR3 coding DNA: TGTGCCAGCTCACCCCTAGGACAGGGAATAGATCAGCCCCAGCATTTT.

The chain carries TRBV6-1 and TRBJ1-1, with D possibly being TRBD1 (6 bases). Germline loops: CDR1 MNHNS, CDR2 SASEGT. The CDR3 extends over 15 amino acids. The ends were cut back, 1 base at V and 5 bases at J, with 14 bases in the middle. This CDR3 reads CASSEDEGVGTEAFF. The CDR3 DNA is TGTGCCAGCAGTGAAGACGAGGGGGTTGGGACTGAAGCTTTCTTT.

The chain couples TRBV2 to TRBJ2-4; D gene uncertain. Germline values: CDR1 SNHLY, CDR2 FYNNEI. V was clipped by 11 bases and J by 5 bases, with 13 bases between them. The CDR3 consists of 12 residues. The CDR3 protein is CAGWAQENIQYF. In nucleotides, the CDR3 is TGTGCCGGATGGGCCCAAGAAAACATTCAGTACTTC.

The chain joins TRBV7-8 to TRBJ2-2; D gene unclear. In germline, CDR1 is SGHVS, CDR2 FQNEAQ. Trimming shortened V by 2 bases and J by 6 bases, and 10 bases separated the two germline ends. The CDR3 has 14 amino acids. The DNA of the CDR3 is TGTGCCAGCAGCTTACTCCGCCAGGCCGGGGAGCTGTTTTTT. Amino acid sequence: CASSLLRQAGELFF.

The chain couples TRBV4-1 to TRBJ2-2; TRBD2 might be the D (6 bases). This CDR3 contains 18 residues. The germline CDR1 and CDR2 sequences are MGHRA and YSYEKL. Trimming took off 4 bases at V and 5 bases at J, with 23 bases between the two ends. The CDR3 DNA follows: TGCGCCAGCAGCCGACTTTCCGGAGGCGGGACCTCGACCGGGGAGCTGTTTTTT. Its translation: CASSRLSGGGTSTGELFF.

This chain connects TRBV5-1 to TRBJ1-4, with D possibly matching TRBD1 (6 bases). This CDR3 contains 14 residues. Trimming stripped 0 bases from V and 7 bases from J, with 10 bases between. Germline V gene data show CDR1 as SGHRS and CDR2 as YFSETQ. Here the CDR3 reads CASSLATGFEKLFF. In nucleotides, the CDR3 is TGCGCCAGCAGCTTGGCTACAGGGTTTGAAAAACTGTTTTTT.

The V and J genes are TRBV28 and TRBJ1-5; possible D gene TRBD1, 6 bases. The CDR3 runs to 14 residues. The V and J ends lost 9 bases and 9 bases respectively, with 21 bases between them. The germline CDR1 and CDR2 sequences are MDHEN and SYDVKM. CDR3 DNA: TGTGCCAGTGGGGGCCGGGCCGTTTTAGGGCCCCAGCATTTT. This gives the protein CASGGRAVLGPQHF.

Here the CDR3 reads CASSYSAAEKLFF. The CDR3 DNA follows: TGTGCCAGCAGTTACTCGGCGGCAGAAAAACTGTTTTTT. J is TRBJ1-4 and V is TRBV6-5, with D unclear. There are 13 residues in the CDR3. Deletions cut 0 bases from V and 8 bases from J, with 7 bases between. Germline V CDR1 and CDR2: MNHEY, SVGAGI.

V usage is TRBV5-1 and J usage is TRBJ2-7; no clear D gene. CDR1 SGHRS and CDR2 YFSETQ come from the germline V gene. This CDR3 has 15 residues. The germline V and J ends were trimmed by 0 bases and 0 bases, with 10 bases remaining between them. The CDR3 coding sequence is TGCGCCAGCAGCTTGGATCCAGGTGGCTCCTACGAGCAGTACTTC. The encoded protein is CASSLDPGGSYEQYF.

J is TRBJ1-5 and V is TRBV6-1, with D maybe TRBD1 (6 bases). Between the trimmed V and J ends, which lost 1 base and 2 bases, there was a span of 9 bases. The CDR3 has 15 residues. Germline V gives CDR1 MNHNS, CDR2 SASEGT. The CDR3 spells CASSEDRVRNQPQHF. The CDR3 DNA follows: TGTGCCAGCAGTGAAGACAGGGTTCGCAATCAGCCCCAGCATTTT.

This chain links TRBV6-5 with TRBJ1-6; maybe TRBD1 (5 bases). CDR1 is MNHEY, CDR2 SVGAGI, per germline. CDR3 length: 15 residues. Trimming took 4 bases from V and 6 from J, leaving 13 bases between them. CDR3 coding DNA: TGTGCCAGCAGTTTAATAGGACAAACTAATTCACCCCTCCACTTT. This gives the protein CASSLIGQTNSPLHF.

V usage is TRBV19 and J usage is TRBJ1-1; 10 bases are shared with TRBD1. The CDR3 has 14 amino acids. V shed 8 bases, J shed 11 bases, and the junction held 14 bases outside the gene matches. CDR1 and CDR2 from the germline V gene are LNHDA and SQIVND (reference sequence). CDR3 in amino acids: CASGGQGPGGEAFF. The CDR3 nucleotides are TGTGCCAGTGGGGGACAGGGGCCCGGGGGTGAGGCTTTCTTT.

V gene TRBV6-5 combines with J gene TRBJ2-1; maybe TRBD1 (6 bases). The germline V gene encodes CDR1 MNHEY and CDR2 SVGAGI. With 4 bases removed from V and 8 bases from J, the gap between germline ends came to 12 bases. CDR3 length: 13 amino acids. The CDR3 spells CASSLTGHHEQFF. DNA of the CDR3: TGTGCCAGCAGTTTAACAGGGCACCATGAGCAGTTCTTC.

This chain links TRBV3-1 (or the pseudogene TRBV3-2) with TRBJ2-7; 9 bases match TRBD2. V trimming: 2 bases; J trimming: 4 bases; junction bases outside the gene matches: 6. CDR3 length equals 15 residues. Germline lookup yields CDR1 LGHDT and CDR2 YNNKEL (reference sequence). This CDR3 reads CASSQKSGGTYEQYF. CDR3 coding DNA: TGTGCCAGCAGCCAAAAGAGCGGGGGGACGTACGAGCAGTACTTC.

This chain connects TRBV7-8 to TRBJ2-2; 7 bases are shared with TRBD2. Trimming at V came to 3 bases and at J to 5 bases, leaving 0 bases not matched to a gene. CDR3 length equals 13 residues. Germline-derived CDR1 and CDR2 are SGHVS and FQNEAQ. The CDR3 sequence is CASSLGGTGELFF. DNA of the CDR3: TGTGCCAGCAGCTTGGGGGGGACCGGGGAGCTGTTTTTT.

The rearrangement links TRBV5-4 to TRBJ2-3; 7 bases line up with TRBD2. Germline CDR1 SGHNT, CDR2 YYREEE (reference sequence). V gave up 2 bases and J gave up 2 bases; unmatched junction bases: 11. The CDR3 totals 17 residues. The CDR3 loop reads CASSLAEDGGFTDTQYF. CDR3 sequence (DNA): TGTGCCAGCAGCTTAGCCGAGGACGGGGGGTTCACAGATACGCAGTATTTT.

The chain is built from TRBV7-2 and TRBJ2-2; 11 positions match TRBD1. J gave up 7 bases and V 7 bases, and 8 bases lay outside the gene matches. CDR1 SGHTA and CDR2 FQGNSA come from the germline V gene. This CDR3 is built from 15 residues. The CDR3 region has the DNA TGTGCCAGCACCAAGAGGACAGGGGGCATCGGGGAGCTGTTTTTT. This codes for CASTKRTGGIGELFF. The variable domain in full, completed from reference TRBV7-2 and TRBJ2-2, reads GAGVSQSPSNKVTEKGKDVELRCDPISGHTALYWYRQSLGQGLEFLIYFQGNSAPDKSGLPSDRFSAERTGGSVSTLTIQRTQQEDSAVYLCASTKRTGGIGELFFGEGSRLTVL.